The entry below gives a single T cell receptor (beta chain) sequence along with its context. The germline V gene has CDR1 SEHNR and CDR2 FQNEAQ (reference sequence). This CDR3 has 15 residues. The junction had 8 bases not matched to a gene; V was cut back by 5 bases and J by 8 bases. The entry originates in a study of T cell changes during pregnancy in multiple sclerosis. Libraries were prepared by immunoSEQ multiplex PCR; TCRdb keeps only in-frame clonotypes and omits some of them. The sample holds about 24,000 clones, 86% seen once. V gene TRBV7-9 combines with J gene TRBJ1-4; 10 nucleotides align to TRBD1. Specimen: CD8+ T cells from peripheral blood mononuclear cells, collected in the first trimester of pregnancy. This clonotype was obtained from a female donor in good health, enrolled as a control in a pregnancy study. This CDR3 is CASSKTGGRREKLFF. CDR3 in DNA: TGTGCCAGCAGCAAGACAGGGGGCCGTAGGGAAAAACTGTTTTTT. Combining the CDR3 with reference TRBV7-9 and TRBJ1-4 gives the whole variable domain DTGVSQNPRHKITKRGQNVTFRCDPISEHNRLYWYRQTLGQGPEFLTYFQNEAQLEKSRLLSDRFSAERPKGSFSTLEIQRTEQGDSAMYLCASSKTGGRREKLFFGSGTQLSVL.